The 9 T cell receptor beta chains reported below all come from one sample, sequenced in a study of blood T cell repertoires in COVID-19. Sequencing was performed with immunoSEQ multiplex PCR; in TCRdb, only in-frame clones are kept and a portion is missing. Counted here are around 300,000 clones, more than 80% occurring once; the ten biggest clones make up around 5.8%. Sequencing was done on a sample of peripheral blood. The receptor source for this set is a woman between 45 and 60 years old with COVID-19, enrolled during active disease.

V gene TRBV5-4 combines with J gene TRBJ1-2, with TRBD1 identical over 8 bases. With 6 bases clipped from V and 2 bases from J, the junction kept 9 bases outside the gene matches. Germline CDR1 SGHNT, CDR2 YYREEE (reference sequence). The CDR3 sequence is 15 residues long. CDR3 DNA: TGTGCCAGCACCCATAGACAGGGGTGGAACTATGGCTACACCTTC. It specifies CASTHRQGWNYGYTF.

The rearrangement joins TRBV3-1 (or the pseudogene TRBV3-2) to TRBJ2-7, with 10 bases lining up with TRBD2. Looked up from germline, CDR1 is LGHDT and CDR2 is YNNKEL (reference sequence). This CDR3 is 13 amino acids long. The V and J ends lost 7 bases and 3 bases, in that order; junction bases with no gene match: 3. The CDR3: CASNLAGGYEQYF. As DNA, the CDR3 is TGTGCCAGCAATTTAGCGGGGGGCTACGAGCAGTACTTC.

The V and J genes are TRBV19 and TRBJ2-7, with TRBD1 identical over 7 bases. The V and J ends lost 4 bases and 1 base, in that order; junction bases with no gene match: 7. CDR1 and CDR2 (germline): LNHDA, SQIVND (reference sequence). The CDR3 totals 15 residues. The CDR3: CASSTTGFRSYEQYF. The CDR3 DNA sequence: TGTGCCAGTAGTACGACAGGGTTCAGGTCCTACGAGCAGTACTTC.

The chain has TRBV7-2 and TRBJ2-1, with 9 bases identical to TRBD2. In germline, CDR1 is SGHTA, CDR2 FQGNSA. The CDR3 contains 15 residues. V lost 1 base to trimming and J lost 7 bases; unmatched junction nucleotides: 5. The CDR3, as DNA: TGTGCCAGCAGCTTAGGAGCGGGAGGAGAGAATGAGCAGTTCTTC. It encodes CASSLGAGGENEQFF.

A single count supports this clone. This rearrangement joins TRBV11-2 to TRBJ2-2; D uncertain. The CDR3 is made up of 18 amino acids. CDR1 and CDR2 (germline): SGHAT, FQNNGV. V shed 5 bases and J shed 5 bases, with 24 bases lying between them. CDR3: CASSHRAIDKRSTGELFF. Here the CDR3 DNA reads TGTGCCAGCAGCCATAGAGCGATAGATAAGAGGTCGACCGGGGAGCTGTTTTTT. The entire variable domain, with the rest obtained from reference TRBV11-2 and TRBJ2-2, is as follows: EAGVAQSPRYKIIEKRQSVAFWCNPISGHATLYWYQQILGQGPKLLIQFQNNGVVDDSQLPKDRFSAERLKGVDSTLKIQPAKLEDSAVYLCASSHRAIDKRSTGELFFGEGSRLTVL.

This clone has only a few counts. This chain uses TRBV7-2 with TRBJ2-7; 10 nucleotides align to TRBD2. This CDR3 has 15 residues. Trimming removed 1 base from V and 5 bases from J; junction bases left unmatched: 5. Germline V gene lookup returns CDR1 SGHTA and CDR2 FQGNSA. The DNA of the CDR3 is TGTGCCAGCAGCTTAGAGGGACTAGCGTCAGACGAGCAGTACTTC. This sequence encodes CASSLEGLASDEQYF.

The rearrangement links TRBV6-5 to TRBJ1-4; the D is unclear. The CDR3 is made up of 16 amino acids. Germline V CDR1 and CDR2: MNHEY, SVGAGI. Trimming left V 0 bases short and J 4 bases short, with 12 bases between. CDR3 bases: TGTGCCAGCAGTTACTCGGCATACCGTTTTAATGAAAAACTGTTTTTT. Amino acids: CASSYSAYRFNEKLFF.

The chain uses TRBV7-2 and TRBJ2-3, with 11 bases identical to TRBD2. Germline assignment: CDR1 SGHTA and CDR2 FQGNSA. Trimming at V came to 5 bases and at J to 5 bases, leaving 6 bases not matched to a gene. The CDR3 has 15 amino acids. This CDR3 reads CASSHPGLAVDTQYF. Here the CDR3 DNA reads TGTGCCAGCAGCCATCCGGGACTAGCGGTAGATACGCAGTATTTT.

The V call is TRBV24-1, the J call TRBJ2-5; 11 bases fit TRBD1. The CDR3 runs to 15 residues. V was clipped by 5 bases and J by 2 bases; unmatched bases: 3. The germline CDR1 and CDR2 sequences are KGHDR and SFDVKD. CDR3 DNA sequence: TGTGCCACCAGTGCCGGGACAGGGGGTCAAGAGACCCAGTACTTC. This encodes CATSAGTGGQETQYF.